The subject of this entry is one TCR beta chain. These data belong to a study of monozygotic twins with inflammatory bowel disease. The CDR3 totals 14 residues. The germline CDR1 and CDR2 sequences are SGHRS and YFSETQ. TCRdb reanalyzed the 5' RACE reads, giving one entry per CDR3 protein sequence and no DNA. This table lists roughly 300,000 distinct CDR3 sequences. The chain recombines TRBV5-1 with TRBJ2-3. The clonotype comes from a human donor with ulcerative colitis or Crohn's disease, or a healthy co-twin of an affected twin (not recorded which). The sequenced material came from blood. The CDR3 loop reads CASSSRLLTDTQYF.